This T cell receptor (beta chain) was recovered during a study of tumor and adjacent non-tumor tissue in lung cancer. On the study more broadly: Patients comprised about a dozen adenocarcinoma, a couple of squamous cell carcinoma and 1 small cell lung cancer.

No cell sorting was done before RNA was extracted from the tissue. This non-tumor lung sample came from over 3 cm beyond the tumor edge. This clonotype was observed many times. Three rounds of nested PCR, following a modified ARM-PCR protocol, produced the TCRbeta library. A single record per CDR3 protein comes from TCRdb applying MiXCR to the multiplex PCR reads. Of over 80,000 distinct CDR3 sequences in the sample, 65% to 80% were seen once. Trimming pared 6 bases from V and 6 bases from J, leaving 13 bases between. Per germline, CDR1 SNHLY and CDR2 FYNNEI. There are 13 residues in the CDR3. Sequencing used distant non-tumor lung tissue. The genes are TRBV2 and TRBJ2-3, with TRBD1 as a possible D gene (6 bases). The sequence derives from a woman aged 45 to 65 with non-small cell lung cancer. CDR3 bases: TGTGCCAGCAGATACGCAGGGGACGATACGCAGTATTTT. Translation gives CASRYAGDDTQYF.